These T cell receptor beta chains were read from a single sample in a study of T cells in Graves' hyperthyroidism and ophthalmopathy. TCRdb passed the multiplex PCR reads through MiXCR, listing each CDR3 protein once. The table has hundreds of thousands of distinct CDR3 sequences, about a sixth seen once. The material sequenced was blood. The receptor set was obtained from a woman aged 18 to 35 with Graves' hyperthyroidism. CDR3s include the opening cysteine and the closing phenylalanine or tryptophan. D genes are given only for firm matches. Only some rows state a clone size, as once, few, many or a class for expanded clones.

v_gene: TRBV13
d_gene: TRBD1
abundance: many
j_gene: TRBJ2-7
CDR3aa: CASSLSGTGGFEQYF
CDR3nt: TGTGCCAGCAGCTTATCCGGGACAGGGGGCTTCGAGCAGTACTTC

v_gene: TRBV28
d_gene: .
abundance: .
j_gene: TRBJ2-4
CDR3aa: CASTRSQNIQYF
CDR3nt: TGTGCCAGCACCCGATCCCAAAACATTCAGTACTTC

v_gene: TRBV7-2
d_gene: .
abundance: many
j_gene: TRBJ2-3
CDR3aa: CASSFSPDTQYF
CDR3nt: TGTGCCAGCAGCTTTTCCCCAGATACGCAGTATTTT

v_gene: TRBV7-2
d_gene: .
abundance: .
j_gene: TRBJ2-5
CDR3aa: CASSLGAKETRYF
CDR3nt: TGTGCCAGCAGCTTAGGAGCCAAAGAGACCCGGTACTTC

v_gene: TRBV5-1
d_gene: TRBD1
abundance: .
j_gene: TRBJ2-4
CDR3aa: CASSFGQEKNIQYF
CDR3nt: TGCGCCAGCAGCTTCGGACAGGAGAAAAACATTCAGTACTTC

v_gene: TRBV7-9
d_gene: .
abundance: .
j_gene: TRBJ1-1
CDR3aa: CASSFGLHTEAFF
CDR3nt: TGTGCCAGCAGCTTTGGCTTGCACACTGAAGCTTTCTTT

v_gene: TRBV10-1
d_gene: .
abundance: .
j_gene: TRBJ2-1
CDR3aa: CASSDNPRRYNEQFF
CDR3nt: TGCGCCAGCAGTGATAACCCGAGGAGATACAATGAGCAGTTCTTC

v_gene: TRBV2
d_gene: .
abundance: many
j_gene: TRBJ2-2
CDR3aa: CASRRQENTGELFF
CDR3nt: TGTGCCAGCAGGCGCCAGGAGAACACCGGGGAGCTGTTTTTT

v_gene: TRBV6-4
d_gene: TRBD1
abundance: few
j_gene: TRBJ1-2
CDR3aa: CASSVDRTTYGYTF
CDR3nt: TGTGCCAGCAGTGTGGACAGGACTACCTATGGCTACACCTTC

v_gene: TRBV5-1
d_gene: TRBD2
abundance: few
j_gene: TRBJ2-5
CDR3aa: CASSFTSGQTQYF
CDR3nt: TGCGCCAGCAGCTTCACTAGCGGTCAGACCCAGTACTTC

v_gene: TRBV20-1
d_gene: .
abundance: many
j_gene: TRBJ2-1
CDR3aa: CSARSPGVARNEQFF
CDR3nt: TGCAGTGCTCGTTCCCCGGGGGTCGCTAGGAATGAGCAGTTCTTC

v_gene: TRBV18
d_gene: .
abundance: .
j_gene: TRBJ2-5
CDR3aa: CASSSQGMGQETQYF
CDR3nt: TGTGCCAGCTCATCGCAGGGAATGGGGCAAGAGACCCAGTACTTC

v_gene: TRBV7-2
d_gene: TRBD2
abundance: few
j_gene: TRBJ2-5
CDR3aa: CASSLVSLAGGPETQYF
CDR3nt: TGTGCCAGCAGCTTAGTGTCCCTAGCGGGAGGGCCGGAGACCCAGTACTTC

v_gene: TRBV19
d_gene: TRBD2
abundance: .
j_gene: TRBJ2-7
CDR3aa: CASSIDRGLGYEQYF
CDR3nt: TGTGCCAGTAGTATAGATCGTGGACTAGGGTACGAGCAGTACTTC

v_gene: TRBV11-2
d_gene: TRBD1
abundance: many
j_gene: TRBJ2-1
CDR3aa: CASSLGTGGLDEQFF
CDR3nt: TGTGCCAGCAGCTTGGGGACAGGGGGGCTGGATGAGCAGTTCTTC

v_gene: TRBV27
d_gene: .
abundance: many
j_gene: TRBJ2-5
CDR3aa: CASSLSAGTGESQYF
CDR3nt: TGTGCCAGCAGTTTATCTGCTGGGACGGGAGAGTCCCAGTACTTC

v_gene: TRBV27
d_gene: .
abundance: few
j_gene: TRBJ1-2
CDR3aa: CASSLSGGGSGYTF
CDR3nt: TGTGCCAGCAGTTTATCAGGCGGGGGGTCTGGCTACACCTTC

v_gene: TRBV7-9
d_gene: TRBD1
abundance: many
j_gene: TRBJ2-1
CDR3aa: CASSLVPGQPQGVNEQFF
CDR3nt: TGTGCCAGCAGCTTAGTCCCGGGACAGCCCCAGGGGGTCAATGAGCAGTTCTTC

v_gene: TRBV19
d_gene: .
abundance: .
j_gene: TRBJ1-1
CDR3aa: CASSVGQLFEAFF
CDR3nt: TGTGCCAGTAGTGTCGGACAGTTATTTGAAGCTTTCTTT

v_gene: TRBV7-9
d_gene: TRBD1
abundance: .
j_gene: TRBJ2-7
CDR3aa: CASSRAGTGSHEQYF
CDR3nt: TGTGCCAGCAGTAGGGCCGGGACAGGGAGCCACGAGCAGTACTTC

v_gene: TRBV6-2/TRBV6-3
d_gene: TRBD2
abundance: many
j_gene: TRBJ2-7
CDR3aa: CASSYSITGGGYEQYF
CDR3nt: TGTGCCAGCAGTTACTCGATTACTGGCGGGGGGTACGAGCAGTACTTC

v_gene: TRBV29-1
d_gene: .
abundance: .
j_gene: TRBJ2-2
CDR3aa: CSVKSGGFSTGELFF
CDR3nt: TGCAGCGTTAAAAGTGGGGGTTTCAGCACCGGGGAGCTGTTTTTT

v_gene: TRBV10-3
d_gene: TRBD1
abundance: .
j_gene: TRBJ1-2
CDR3aa: CAIYTGAANYGYTF
CDR3nt: TGTGCCATCTACACAGGGGCGGCCAACTATGGCTACACCTTC

v_gene: TRBV20-1
d_gene: TRBD1
abundance: many
j_gene: TRBJ2-7
CDR3aa: CSARDSSATGWNEQYF
CDR3nt: TGCAGTGCTAGAGATTCTTCCGCGACAGGGTGGAACGAGCAGTACTTC

v_gene: TRBV7-9
d_gene: .
abundance: few
j_gene: TRBJ2-1
CDR3aa: CASSPNGNEQFF
CDR3nt: TGTGCCAGCAGCCCCAACGGCAATGAGCAGTTCTTC

v_gene: TRBV27
d_gene: .
abundance: few
j_gene: TRBJ1-5
CDR3aa: CASSLWGGAYNQPQHF
CDR3nt: TGTGCCAGCAGTTTATGGGGGGGGGCTTACAATCAGCCCCAGCATTTT

v_gene: TRBV19
d_gene: .
abundance: .
j_gene: TRBJ1-5
CDR3aa: CASSITGSSNQPQHF
CDR3nt: TGTGCCAGTAGTATTACAGGGAGTAGCAATCAGCCCCAGCATTTT

v_gene: TRBV29-1
d_gene: .
abundance: few
j_gene: TRBJ1-2
CDR3aa: CSVGPDTSRGYGYTF
CDR3nt: TGCAGCGTGGGCCCGGATACCTCGCGGGGCTATGGCTACACCTTC

v_gene: TRBV27
d_gene: TRBD2
abundance: .
j_gene: TRBJ2-7
CDR3aa: CASSHTGTSYSYEQYF
CDR3nt: TGTGCCAGCAGTCACACCGGGACTAGCTATTCCTACGAGCAGTACTTC

v_gene: TRBV12-3/TRBV12-4
d_gene: .
abundance: many
j_gene: TRBJ1-6
CDR3aa: CASSDGGGEHRSPLHF
CDR3nt: TGTGCCAGCAGTGACGGGGGAGGGGAACATCGTTCACCCCTCCACTTT

v_gene: TRBV19
d_gene: TRBD2
abundance: .
j_gene: TRBJ2-1
CDR3aa: CASSIGGTSGRRDEQFF
CDR3nt: TGTGCCAGTAGTATAGGCGGTACTAGCGGGAGACGCGATGAGCAGTTCTTC

v_gene: TRBV27
d_gene: TRBD1
abundance: few
j_gene: TRBJ1-2
CDR3aa: CASRAITGQGVRDYGYTF
CDR3nt: TGTGCCAGCAGGGCCATTACGGGACAGGGGGTTCGGGACTATGGCTACACCTTC

v_gene: TRBV7-2
d_gene: .
abundance: .
j_gene: TRBJ2-7
CDR3aa: CASSLVGGADYEQYF
CDR3nt: TGTGCCAGCAGCTTAGTGGGGGGGGCGGACTACGAGCAGTACTTC

v_gene: TRBV28
d_gene: .
abundance: few
j_gene: TRBJ1-3
CDR3aa: CASTPNGNTIYF
CDR3nt: TGTGCCAGCACCCCTAATGGAAACACCATATATTTT

v_gene: TRBV2
d_gene: .
abundance: many
j_gene: TRBJ2-1
CDR3aa: CASQRGQSSYNEQFF
CDR3nt: TGTGCCAGTCAGCGGGGACAGAGCTCCTACAATGAGCAGTTCTTC

v_gene: TRBV7-9
d_gene: .
abundance: few
j_gene: TRBJ2-3
CDR3aa: CASSLEGVLDTQYF
CDR3nt: TGTGCCAGCAGCTTAGAGGGAGTTTTAGATACGCAGTATTTT

v_gene: TRBV15
d_gene: .
abundance: few
j_gene: TRBJ2-7
CDR3aa: CATSRRGLQTGYEQYF
CDR3nt: TGTGCCACCAGCAGACGCGGACTCCAAACCGGCTACGAGCAGTACTTC

v_gene: TRBV20-1
d_gene: .
abundance: few
j_gene: TRBJ1-2
CDR3aa: CSARAPVNRDHYGYTF
CDR3nt: TGCAGTGCTAGAGCTCCCGTCAACCGGGACCACTATGGCTACACCTTC

v_gene: TRBV30
d_gene: .
abundance: many
j_gene: TRBJ2-7
CDR3aa: CAWKLDSYEQYF
CDR3nt: TGTGCCTGGAAGCTCGACAGCTACGAGCAGTACTTC

v_gene: TRBV20-1
d_gene: .
abundance: many
j_gene: TRBJ2-7
CDR3aa: CSASLETYEQYF
CDR3nt: TGCAGTGCTAGCCTGGAGACCTACGAGCAGTACTTC

v_gene: TRBV2
d_gene: TRBD1
abundance: once
j_gene: TRBJ1-5
CDR3aa: CASSEAGDRPHQPQHF
CDR3nt: TGTGCCAGCAGTGAAGCGGGGGACAGACCGCATCAGCCCCAGCATTTT

v_gene: TRBV7-8
d_gene: .
abundance: many
j_gene: TRBJ1-1
CDR3aa: CASSSQVTVNTEAFF
CDR3nt: TGTGCCAGCAGCTCCCAGGTGACAGTGAACACTGAAGCTTTCTTT

v_gene: TRBV20-1
d_gene: .
abundance: .
j_gene: TRBJ1-2
CDR3aa: CSARDPIIYGYTF
CDR3nt: TGCAGTGCTAGAGATCCCATAATCTATGGCTACACCTTC

v_gene: TRBV11-3
d_gene: .
abundance: many
j_gene: TRBJ2-3
CDR3aa: CASSFVSGWTDTQYF
CDR3nt: TGTGCCAGCAGCTTCGTTTCCGGGTGGACAGATACGCAGTATTTT

v_gene: TRBV6-1
d_gene: TRBD1
abundance: many
j_gene: TRBJ1-5
CDR3aa: CASSIPGQGEGQPQHF
CDR3nt: TGTGCCAGCAGTATACCGGGACAGGGGGAAGGTCAGCCCCAGCATTTT

v_gene: TRBV11-2
d_gene: .
abundance: .
j_gene: TRBJ2-5
CDR3aa: CASSRRGGSKQETQYF
CDR3nt: TGTGCCAGCAGCCGGAGAGGTGGGTCAAAACAAGAGACCCAGTACTTC

v_gene: TRBV28
d_gene: .
abundance: few
j_gene: TRBJ2-6
CDR3aa: CASSRPGLPPTGANVLTF
CDR3nt: TGTGCCAGCAGTCGGCCGGGCCTCCCTCCCACTGGGGCCAACGTCCTGACTTTC

v_gene: TRBV12-3/TRBV12-4
d_gene: .
abundance: many
j_gene: TRBJ2-1
CDR3aa: CASTRPQAGTTYNEQFF
CDR3nt: TGTGCCAGCACCCGACCCCAAGCAGGGACCACTTACAATGAGCAGTTCTTC

v_gene: TRBV5-1
d_gene: TRBD1
abundance: .
j_gene: TRBJ2-7
CDR3aa: CASSFFRDRGDEQYF
CDR3nt: TGCGCCAGCAGCTTTTTCCGGGACAGGGGTGACGAGCAGTACTTC

v_gene: TRBV12-3/TRBV12-4
d_gene: .
abundance: few
j_gene: TRBJ1-2
CDR3aa: CASFRFGGYTF
CDR3nt: TGTGCCAGCTTCCGATTTGGCGGCTACACCTTC

v_gene: TRBV6-1
d_gene: .
abundance: few
j_gene: TRBJ2-3
CDR3aa: CASSEAVDSTDTQYF
CDR3nt: TGTGCCAGCAGTGAAGCGGTGGACAGCACAGATACGCAGTATTTT

v_gene: TRBV12-3/TRBV12-4
d_gene: .
abundance: .
j_gene: TRBJ2-1
CDR3aa: CASSSTRWFF
CDR3nt: TGTGCCAGCAGTTCCACCCGGTGGTTCTTC

v_gene: TRBV7-3
d_gene: .
abundance: many
j_gene: TRBJ2-5
CDR3aa: CASSSAGAQETQYF
CDR3nt: TGTGCCAGCAGCTCCGCAGGGGCCCAAGAGACCCAGTACTTC

v_gene: TRBV7-2
d_gene: .
abundance: many
j_gene: TRBJ1-5
CDR3aa: CASSRTVDNQPQHF
CDR3nt: TGTGCCAGCAGCAGGACCGTTGACAATCAGCCCCAGCATTTT

v_gene: TRBV7-3
d_gene: .
abundance: many
j_gene: TRBJ1-1
CDR3aa: CASSSGPNTEAFF
CDR3nt: TGTGCCAGCAGTTCCGGACCGAACACTGAAGCTTTCTTT